The T cell receptor (beta chain) described here comes from a study of cytomegalovirus exposure and HLA in healthy donors. Germline loops: CDR1 MNHEY, CDR2 SMNVEV (reference sequence). V was clipped by 6 bases and J by 3 bases; unmatched bases: 13. The CDR3 spans 16 residues. The PCR made use of 60 Vbeta and 13 Jbeta primers. Measured with immunoSEQ multiplex PCR; TCRdb has only the in-frame clones, and not every one. The data show some 130,000 clones, around 80% seen once. Study conclusions and caveats: The study carried out a later analysis of TCR beta sequences. It associated roughly 17,000 of them with specific HLA alleles at a false discovery rate of 0.05. Rare sequences made up most TCRs, while some public TCRs were found in many donors. Presence/absence analyses assumed roughly uniform sequencing depth across donors.

With regard to this clone: Antigen specificity is unknown.

The receptor was isolated from a man aged 40-55 years in good health and CMV-seropositive. The source material was PBMCs. The chain combines TRBV27 with TRBJ2-7, with TRBD2 matching 8 bases. The CDR3 region is CASRANPGLVDYEQYF. The CDR3 DNA reads TGTGCCAGCAGAGCCAATCCGGGACTAGTTGACTACGAGCAGTACTTC.